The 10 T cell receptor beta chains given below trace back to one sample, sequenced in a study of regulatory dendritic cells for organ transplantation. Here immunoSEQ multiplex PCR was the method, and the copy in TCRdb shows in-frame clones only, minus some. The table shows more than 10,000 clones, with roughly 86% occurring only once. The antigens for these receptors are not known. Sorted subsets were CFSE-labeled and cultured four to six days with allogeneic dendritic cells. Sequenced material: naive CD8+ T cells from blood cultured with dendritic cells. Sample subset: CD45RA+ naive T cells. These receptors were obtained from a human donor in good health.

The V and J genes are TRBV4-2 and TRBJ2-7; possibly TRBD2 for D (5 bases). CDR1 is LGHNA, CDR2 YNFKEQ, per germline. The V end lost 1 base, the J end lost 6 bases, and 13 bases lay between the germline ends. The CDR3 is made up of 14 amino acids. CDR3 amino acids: CASSQGGQRSEQYF. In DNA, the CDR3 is TGTGCCAGCAGCCAAGGTGGGCAGCGGAGCGAGCAGTACTTC.

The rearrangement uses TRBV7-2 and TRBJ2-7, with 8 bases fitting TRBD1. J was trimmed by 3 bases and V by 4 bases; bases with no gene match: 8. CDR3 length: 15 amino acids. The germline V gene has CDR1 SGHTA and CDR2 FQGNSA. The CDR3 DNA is TGTGCCAGCAGCTCCTTTTTGGGACAGGACTACGAGCAGTACTTC. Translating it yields CASSSFLGQDYEQYF.

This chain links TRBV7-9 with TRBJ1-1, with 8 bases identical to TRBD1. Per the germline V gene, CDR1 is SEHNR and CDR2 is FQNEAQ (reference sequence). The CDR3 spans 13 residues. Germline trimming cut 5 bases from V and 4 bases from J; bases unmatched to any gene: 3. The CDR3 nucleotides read TGTGCCAGCAGCGACAGGGGATCCACTGAAGCTTTCTTT. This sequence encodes CASSDRGSTEAFF.

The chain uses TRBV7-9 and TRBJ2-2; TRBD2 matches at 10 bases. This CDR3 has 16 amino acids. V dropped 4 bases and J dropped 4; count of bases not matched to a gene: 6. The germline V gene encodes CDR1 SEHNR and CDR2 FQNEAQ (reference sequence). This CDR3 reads CASSSPSGSSTGELFF. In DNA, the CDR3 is TGTGCCAGCAGCTCCCCTAGCGGGAGCTCCACCGGGGAGCTGTTTTTT.

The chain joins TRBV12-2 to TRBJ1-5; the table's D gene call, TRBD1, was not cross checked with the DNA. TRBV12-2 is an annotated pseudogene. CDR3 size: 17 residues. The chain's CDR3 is CASRSRRIPDSNQPQHF. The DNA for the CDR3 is TGTGCAAGTCGCTCACGCAGAATCCCCGATAGCAATCAGCCCCAGCATTTT.

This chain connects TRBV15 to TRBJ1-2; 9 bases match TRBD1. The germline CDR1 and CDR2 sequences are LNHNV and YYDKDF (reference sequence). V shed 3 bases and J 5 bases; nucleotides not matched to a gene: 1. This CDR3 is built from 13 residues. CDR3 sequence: CATSSGQGYGYTF. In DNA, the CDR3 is TGTGCCACCAGCAGTGGACAGGGGTATGGCTACACCTTC.

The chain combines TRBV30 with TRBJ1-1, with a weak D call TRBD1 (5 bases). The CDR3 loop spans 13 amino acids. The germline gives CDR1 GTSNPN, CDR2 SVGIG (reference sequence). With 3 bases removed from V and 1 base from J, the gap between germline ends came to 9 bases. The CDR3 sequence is CAWRGTSNTEAFF. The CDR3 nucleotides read TGTGCCTGGAGGGGGACCTCGAACACTGAAGCTTTCTTT.

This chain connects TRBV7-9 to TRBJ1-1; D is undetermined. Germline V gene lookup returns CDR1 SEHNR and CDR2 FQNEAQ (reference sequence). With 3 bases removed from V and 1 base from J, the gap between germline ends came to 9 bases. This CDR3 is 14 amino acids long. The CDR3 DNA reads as TGTGCCAGCAGCTTCGCCAGGAAGAACACTGAAGCTTTCTTT. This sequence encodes CASSFARKNTEAFF.

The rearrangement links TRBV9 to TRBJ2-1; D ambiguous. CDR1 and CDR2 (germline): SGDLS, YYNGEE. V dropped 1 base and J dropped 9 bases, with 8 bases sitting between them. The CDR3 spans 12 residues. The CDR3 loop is CASSVTEREQFF. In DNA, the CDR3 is TGTGCCAGCAGCGTAACCGAGCGTGAGCAGTTCTTC.

In DNA form, the CDR3 reads TGTGCCAGCAGCCACCTGACGCATTCCGCCGAGCAGTACTTC. It yields the protein CASSHLTHSAEQYF. The chain joins TRBV5-4 to TRBJ2-7; D uncertain. CDR1 is SGHNT and CDR2 is YYREEE in the germline V gene (reference sequence). The CDR3 has 14 amino acids. V was clipped by 4 bases and J by 6 bases, with 17 bases between them.